This T cell receptor beta chain was identified during a study of OX40 agonist ivuxolimab in advanced cancers. For context, the study as a whole: Ivuxolimab was an agonistic, fully human IgG2 monoclonal antibody directed against OX40 (CD134), a costimulatory receptor. Prior anti-PD-1, anti-PD-L1 or anti-CTLA-4 therapy was permitted, and 30% to 50% of dose-escalation patients had received checkpoint inhibitors. The paper reports the monotherapy dose-escalation portion (N ≈ 50 patients) of the phase I ivuxolimab trial. The dose-escalation cohort was roughly 83% male with a mean age of about 54 years, ranging from roughly 23 to 90. Peripheral TCRbeta sequencing was intended to test whether TCR sequence diversity was altered and clonal T-cell expansion was caused by ivuxolimab. Intravenous ivuxolimab was administered to patients every 2 weeks at six dose levels: 0.01, 0.1, 0.3, 1.5, 3 and 10 mg/kg. Of the approximately 50 dose-escalation patients, hepatocellular carcinoma was present in roughly 19, melanoma in roughly 15, renal cell carcinoma in 9 and head and neck cancer in 9. Partial responses occurred in three dose-escalation patients: two with cutaneous melanoma and one with hepatocellular carcinoma.

Concerning this clone itself: The antigen it recognizes is unknown. The sample holds no much larger clone one base away, and base qualities are not on file.

Genomic DNA was extracted from sorted cells for sequencing of the TCRbeta CDR3 region. The immunoSEQ Assay was used for sequencing of TCRbeta CDR3 regions. The immuneACCESS repertoire file appears here via TCRdb, limited to in-frame rearrangements. These files lack a portion of the clones; in checked studies, under half of the deficit traces to unresolved V genes, and the cause of the others is not known. This sample is represented by 55,000 to 70,000 clones; 70% to 85% of them were singletons. 2.4% of the sample is held by the ten biggest clonotypes. Patients with autoimmune disease history or receiving systemic immunosuppression were excluded from the trial. Peripheral blood for TCR sequencing was collected from all dose cohorts at baseline, on cycle 4 day 1, and on cycle 7 day 1. The samples were drawn from a first-in-human, open-label, multicenter phase I dose-escalation trial of ivuxolimab. The trial enrolled adults with locally advanced or metastatic head and neck squamous cell, hepatocellular, melanoma or renal cell carcinoma. Before TCR sequencing, CD4+ T cells and CD8+ T cells were sorted from peripheral blood as separate populations.

The germline V gene (reference sequence) provides CDR1 MNHNY and CDR2 SVGAGI. V was cut back by 6 bases and J by 5 bases, leaving a gap of 13 bases between them. CDR3 length: 13 amino acids, cysteine to phenylalanine. The DNA shown is the 39-base CDR3, in frame from base 1. The paper's findings and limits, for the study overall: Which antigens the clonally expanded peripheral T cells were specific for was not determined. Partial responders in the 0.1-3.0 mg/kg groups had among the lowest normalized peripheral clonal expansion, especially among CD8+ T cells. After ivuxolimab, expanded clones were on average more numerous among CD8+ T cells than among CD4+ T cells. Clonal expansion of both CD4+ and CD8+ blood T cells was observed from baseline to week 6 at doses 0.1 to 3.0 mg/kg. Low levels of normalized T-cell clonal expansion were also seen in some patients who did not respond.

Source: CD4+ or CD8+ T cells sorted from blood, taken in a trial of the OX40 agonist ivuxolimab. The TCR comes from an adult with an advanced solid tumor such as melanoma, head and neck, liver or kidney cancer. The V and J segments used are TRBV6-6 and TRBJ1-2, with the D gene not confidently named. The CDR3 protein is CASRVRRAYGYTF. The nucleotide sequence reads as follows: TGTGCCAGCAGGGTCCGGCGGGCGTATGGCTACACCTTC.